These 20 T cell receptor beta chains were sequenced from one sample in a study of T cell repertoires in cytomegalovirus infection. Each CDR3 protein gets one entry after TCRdb re-called the reads with MiXCR. The data contain over 200,000 distinct CDR3 sequences, roughly 13% of them singletons. The sequenced sample consisted of PBMCs. The receptors stem from a human donor in good health (CMV status not recorded). Some clones in this sample may be carry-over from other donors' samples.

The J gene is TRBJ2-1, the V gene TRBV4-3, with unresolved D. This CDR3 comprises 16 residues. V shed 0 bases and J shed 0 bases, with 9 bases lying between them. CDR1 and CDR2 from the germline V gene are LGHNA and YSLEER. CDR3 DNA sequence: TGCGCCAGCAGCCAAGATACACTCAGCTCCTACAATGAGCAGTTCTTC. As protein: CASSQDTLSSYNEQFF.

This clonotype was observed many times. V and J are TRBV23-1 and TRBJ1-1, with TRBD1 matching over 10 bases. Being an ORF, TRBV23-1 has a function that is uncertain. The CDR3 sequence is 17 residues long. Trimming took 0 bases from V and 0 from J; bases not matched to a gene: 4. CDR3 nucleotide sequence: TGCGCCAGCAGTCAATCGGTGGGACAGGGGTTGAACACTGAAGCTTTCTTT. Amino acid sequence: CASSQSVGQGLNTEAFF.

At least ten counts were recorded for this clonotype. The rearrangement joins TRBV7-9 to TRBJ2-2, with 7 bases that match TRBD2. Trimming took 5 bases from V and 5 from J; bases not matched to a gene: 8. The length of the CDR3 is 15 residues. Germline CDR1 is SEHNR and CDR2 is FQNEAQ (reference sequence). CDR3 amino acids: CASSISSGGTGELFF. Here the CDR3 DNA reads TGTGCCAGCAGCATCTCTAGCGGAGGGACCGGGGAGCTGTTTTTT.

V usage is TRBV18 and J usage is TRBJ1-1; 7 bases map to TRBD1. Germline loops: CDR1 KGHSH, CDR2 LQKENI. This CDR3 is built from 15 residues. V shed 5 bases and J 6 bases; nucleotides not matched to a gene: 12. DNA of the CDR3: TGTGCCAGCTCAGAACACAGGGGAGAGGACGCTGAAGCTTTCTTT. Amino acids: CASSEHRGEDAEAFF.

This clonotype has ten or more counts. The chain carries TRBV18 and TRBJ1-1; tentative D call: TRBD1 (5 bases). Trimming removed 5 bases from V and 6 bases from J, with 16 bases in between. This CDR3 region has 14 residues. Germline V gives CDR1 KGHSH, CDR2 LQKENI. The CDR3 coding sequence is TGTGCCAGCTCATCGTTTGGGGGTAGGGCTGAAGCTTTCTTT. Amino acid sequence: CASSSFGGRAEAFF.

The chain carries TRBV28 and TRBJ1-5; D unclear. The germline V and J ends were trimmed by 7 bases and 6 bases, with 10 bases remaining between them. Germline V gene lookup returns CDR1 MDHEN and CDR2 SYDVKM. The CDR3 loop spans 12 amino acids. The CDR3 region is CASNTMGQPQHF. CDR3 DNA: TGTGCCAGCAATACGATGGGTCAGCCCCAGCATTTT.

The rearrangement joins TRBV24-1 to TRBJ2-1; 12 bases fit TRBD2. V was pared by 3 bases and J by 5 bases, with 1 base of the junction left unmatched. In germline, CDR1 is KGHDR, CDR2 SFDVKD. The CDR3 consists of 15 residues. CDR3 in DNA: TGTGCCACCAGTGATCGACTAGCGGGAGACAATGAGCAGTTCTTC. Its translation: CATSDRLAGDNEQFF.

This clonotype was picked up many times. V is TRBV7-2 and J is TRBJ1-6, with 11 bases that match TRBD1. With 0 bases clipped from V and 10 bases from J, the junction kept 5 bases outside the gene matches. There are 16 residues in the CDR3. Germline lookup yields CDR1 SGHTA and CDR2 FQGNSA. CDR3 sequence: CASSLALGTGGSPLHF. The DNA of the CDR3 is TGTGCCAGCAGCTTAGCGCTGGGGACAGGGGGATCACCCCTCCACTTT.

The chain joins TRBV29-1 to TRBJ1-4; D is undetermined. Trimming pared 4 bases from V and 4 bases from J, leaving 10 bases between. CDR1 and CDR2 (germline): SQVTM, ANQGSEA. This CDR3 has 13 amino acids. The CDR3 DNA reads as TGCAGCGTTGGAGACCTCCGTAATGAAAAACTGTTTTTT. This gives the protein CSVGDLRNEKLFF. The full variable domain, completed using reference TRBV29-1 and TRBJ1-4, is SAVISQKPSRDICQRGTSLTIQCQVDSQVTMMFWYRQQPGQSLTLIATANQGSEATYESGFVIDKFPISRPNLTFSTLTVSNMSPEDSSIYLCSVGDLRNEKLFFGSGTQLSVL.

This clonotype appeared a few times. A much larger clonotype is one base distant, so this may be a read error. The rearrangement links TRBV7-2 to TRBJ1-4, with D possibly TRBD1 on 6 matching bases. In germline, CDR1 is SGHTA, CDR2 FQGNSA. V lost 0 bases to trimming and J lost 16 bases, with 12 bases between them. The length of the CDR3 is 12 residues. CDR3 DNA sequence: TGTGCCAGCAGCTTAGCCGGGGGGGGGCGGTTTTTT. This codes for CASSLAGGGRFF.

The CDR3 loop is CASTNRGRASSYNSPLHF. CDR3 nucleotides: TGTGCCAGCACTAATAGGGGCAGGGCGAGCTCCTATAATTCACCCCTCCACTTT. V usage is TRBV2 and J usage is TRBJ1-6, with D perhaps TRBD1 (5 bases). Germline CDR1 and CDR2: SNHLY and FYNNEI. The CDR3 covers 18 residues. V lost 7 bases to trimming and J lost 0 bases, with 19 bases between them.

The genes are TRBV11-2 and TRBJ2-1; 11 positions match TRBD2. Germline CDR1 reads SGHAT; CDR2 reads FQNNGV. The CDR3 sequence is 18 residues long. V lost 5 bases and J lost 4; bases outside the gene matches: 13. CDR3 sequence reads: CASSDLAGGRTMYNEQFF. The DNA for the CDR3 is TGTGCCAGCAGCGACCTAGCGGGGGGACGTACTATGTACAATGAGCAGTTCTTC.

The chain couples TRBV12-3 or TRBV12-4 to TRBJ1-2; 10 bases agree with TRBD1. The CDR3 spans 14 residues. Losses at the gene ends were 7 bases for V and 4 bases for J; bases not matched to a gene: 6. The CDR3 coding sequence is TGTGCCAGCACCGAGACAGGGGGCAGCTATGGCTACACCTTC. Translated, it gives CASTETGGSYGYTF.

The table lists this clonotype with many counts. The chain couples TRBV7-2 to TRBJ2-2, with TRBD2 matching 10 bases. The junction had 2 bases not matched to a gene; V was cut back by 5 bases and J by 5 bases. The germline V gene has CDR1 SGHTA and CDR2 FQGNSA. The CDR3 is 14 residues long. The CDR3 bases are TGTGCCAGCAGCATTAGCGGGAGGACCGGGGAGCTGTTTTTT. Its translation: CASSISGRTGELFF.

Here the CDR3 DNA reads TGTGCCAGCAGACCCCCCAGGGGGGGGGTTAATGAGCAGTTCTTC. Its protein is CASRPPRGGVNEQFF. This chain connects TRBV12-3 or TRBV12-4 to TRBJ2-1; the D call may be TRBD1 or TRBD2 (7 bases each). The CDR3 loop spans 15 amino acids. The V end was cut by 6 bases, the J end by 7 bases, with 19 bases between.

V gene TRBV5-6 combines with J gene TRBJ2-3; 9 bases match TRBD2. This CDR3 contains 18 residues. CDR1 SGHDT and CDR2 YYEEEE come from the germline V gene. The V and J ends lost 0 bases and 5 bases, in that order; junction bases with no gene match: 13. CDR3 DNA: TGTGCCAGCAGCTTGGTACTAGCGGGTGGCCCGGGAGAAGATACGCAGTATTTT. The encoded protein is CASSLVLAGGPGEDTQYF.

CDR3 DNA sequence: TGCAGCGTTGTCCGAAGGATAGCGGGAAATGAGCAGTTCTTC. Its protein product is CSVVRRIAGNEQFF. The chain combines TRBV29-1 with TRBJ2-1, with TRBD2 matching over 8 bases. V gave up 4 bases and J gave up 7 bases; unmatched junction bases: 9. CDR1 is SQVTM, CDR2 ANQGSEA, per germline. The CDR3 has 14 amino acids.

This clonotype was seen ten or more times. The V and J genes are TRBV7-6 and TRBJ2-1, with D tentatively TRBD2 (5 bases). Germline assignment: CDR1 SGHVS and CDR2 FNYEAQ. The CDR3 covers 16 residues. V lost 5 bases and J 7 bases, leaving 21 bases between the germline ends. In DNA form, the CDR3 reads TGTGCCAGCAGCAAATTGAGGGTATCTAGTAAGAATGAGCAGTTCTTC. It yields the protein CASSKLRVSSKNEQFF.

The chain is built from TRBV20-1 and TRBJ2-7; no clear D gene. The V gene lost 3 bases and the J gene lost 2 bases, with 20 bases spanning the gap. Germline V gene lookup returns CDR1 DFQATT and CDR2 SNEGSKA (reference sequence). The CDR3 spans 16 residues. The CDR3 DNA is TGCAGTGCTAGCCTAGAGCCGAGACAAAGAACCTACGAGCAGTACTTC. Translation gives CSASLEPRQRTYEQYF.

The V and J genes are TRBV7-9 and TRBJ1-1; 10 bases are shared with TRBD1. V lost 5 bases and J lost 3; bases outside the gene matches: 12. This CDR3 is 17 amino acids long. Germline CDR1 and CDR2: SEHNR and FQNEAQ (reference sequence). In DNA, the CDR3 is TGTGCCAGCAGCCCCAGGACAGGGGGTTTCGGGGACACTGAAGCTTTCTTT. It specifies CASSPRTGGFGDTEAFF.